The TCR beta chain under discussion was sequenced for a study of cytomegalovirus exposure and HLA in healthy donors. Whole-study results and caveats: CMV serostatus was the only recorded immune exposure for donors. Later genetic work tied a missense DCLRE1C variant to beta-chain V and J trimming. Productive rates of about 87% or about 30% were seen for most TCR beta V segments in an earlier analysis. Indistinguishable V segments such as TRBV6-2 and TRBV6-3 were excluded.

Vbeta (60) and Jbeta (13) primers were used in the PCR. Only in-frame clones appear in the TCRdb table, and some are missing; sequencing was by immunoSEQ multiplex PCR. The data contain 90,000 to 130,000 clones, roughly 80% of them singletons. Turning to this clone: Its antigen remains unknown.

Germline V gives CDR1 KGHSH, CDR2 LQKENI. Between the trimmed V and J ends, which lost 5 bases and 6 bases, there was a span of 13 bases. CDR3 length: 13 residues. The sample consisted of PBMCs. This TCR was recovered from a young man in good health and CMV-seropositive. V is TRBV18 and J is TRBJ1-2, with a tentative D call TRBD1 (5 bases). This CDR3 reads CASSALSGDGYTF. The CDR3 DNA reads TGTGCCAGCTCAGCGCTCTCGGGGGATGGCTACACCTTC.